The 10 T cell receptor beta chains below all came from one sample that was sequenced in a study of graft-versus-host responses after intestinal transplantation (dated by TCRdb to about 2021). The time point label of this sample denotes: cells obtained before transplantation from donor or recipient. Their cognate antigens are unknown. Libraries were constructed by the immunoSEQ multiplex PCR assay. TCRdb holds this immuneACCESS table with in-frame rearrangements only. Some clones are missing; in checked studies, unresolved V genes explain under half, and the rest has no known cause. The sample has some 39,000 clones on record, around 96% of them singletons. Around 0.2% of the sample goes to the ten largest clones. Specimen: unstimulated CD8+ T cells sorted from spleen or lymph node cells, collected before transplant. These receptors originate from a human donor who was the organ donor for an intestinal transplant.

This chain links TRBV7-9 with TRBJ2-3; the D gene is possibly TRBD1 (5 bases). This CDR3 has 16 residues. The germline gives CDR1 SEHNR, CDR2 FQNEAQ (reference sequence). Trimming removed 0 bases from V and 1 base from J, with 11 bases in between. The CDR3 nucleotides are TGTGCCAGCAGCTTAGCGTCAGGGCTTCGCACAGATACGCAGTATTTT. Protein product: CASSLASGLRTDTQYF.

The chain combines TRBV7-2 with TRBJ1-2; D is ambiguous. The CDR3 spans 14 residues. Germline V gene lookup returns CDR1 SGHTA and CDR2 FQGNSA. V dropped 5 bases and J dropped 0 bases, with 10 bases sitting between them. CDR3 amino acids: CASSPAGANYGYTF. CDR3 DNA: TGTGCCAGCAGCCCGGCAGGCGCTAACTATGGCTACACCTTC.

The rearrangement links TRBV4-1 to TRBJ2-7; TRBD1 matches 7 bases. CDR3 length: 14 residues. The V segment lost 4 bases and the J segment 6 bases; nucleotides outside the gene matches: 9. CDR1 MGHRA and CDR2 YSYEKL come from the germline V gene. CDR3 residues: CASSPIRSGGEQYF. In DNA, the CDR3 is TGCGCCAGCAGCCCGATCCGATCAGGGGGCGAGCAGTACTTC.

The chain combines TRBV19 with TRBJ2-5, with D unresolved. The CDR3 extends over 13 amino acids. Germline CDR1 is LNHDA and CDR2 is SQIVND (reference sequence). V lost 3 bases to trimming and J lost 3 bases, with 8 bases between them. The CDR3 DNA reads TGTGCCAGTAGTATGTGGGCAGAAGAGACCCAGTACTTC. Encoded protein: CASSMWAEETQYF.

This chain connects TRBV13 to TRBJ2-5; possibly TRBD2 for D (5 bases). The germline CDR1 and CDR2 sequences are PRHDT and FYEKMQ (reference sequence). Trimming removed 5 bases from V and 5 bases from J, with 12 bases in between. The CDR3 is 13 amino acids. The DNA of the CDR3 is TGTGCCAGCAGCCGGACTCGAACGGAGACCCAGTACTTC. Its protein is CASSRTRTETQYF.

This clone was seen only once. The chain links TRBV5-5 to TRBJ2-7; 8 nucleotides line up with TRBD1. With V trimmed by 2 bases and J by 3 bases, 7 bases remained unmatched. Germline values: CDR1 SGHKS, CDR2 YYEKEE (reference sequence). This CDR3 is 15 amino acids long. In nucleotides, the CDR3 is TGTGCCAGCAGCTTACCCGACAGGGGATACTACGAGCAGTACTTC. Protein product: CASSLPDRGYYEQYF. Based on the CDR3 plus reference TRBV5-5 and TRBJ2-7, the full variable domain is DAGVTQSPTHLIKTRGQQVTLRCSPISGHKSVSWYQQVLGQGPQFIFQYYEKEERGRGNFPDRFSARQFPNYSSELNVNALLLGDSALYLCASSLPDRGYYEQYFGPGTRLTVT.

The chain is built from TRBV7-9 and TRBJ2-6, with TRBD1 identical over 7 bases. Unmatched junction bases numbered 8, after V lost 5 bases and J lost 4 bases. This CDR3 is 16 amino acids long. Per germline, CDR1 SEHNR and CDR2 FQNEAQ (reference sequence). The CDR3 DNA follows: TGTGCCAGCAGCCGCATTACAGGGGCCGGGGCCAACGTCCTGACTTTC. It encodes CASSRITGAGANVLTF.

The chain combines TRBV6-5 with TRBJ1-1; 7 nucleotides line up with TRBD1. The CDR3 sequence is 15 residues long. Trimming at V came to 4 bases and at J to 0 bases, leaving 5 bases not matched to a gene. Germline assignment: CDR1 MNHEY and CDR2 SVGAGI. The CDR3: CASSLQGSVNTEAFF. For the CDR3, the DNA is TGTGCCAGCAGTTTACAGGGGTCCGTGAACACTGAAGCTTTCTTT.

The J gene is TRBJ2-7, the V gene TRBV29-1; D is undetermined. V was shortened by 5 bases and J by 4 bases, with 15 bases between the two germline ends. The CDR3 spans 13 residues. The germline V gene has CDR1 SQVTM and CDR2 ANQGSEA. In DNA form, the CDR3 reads TGCAGCGTTTCGGCAGGCGGCGCTTACGAGCAGTACTTC. Translated, it gives CSVSAGGAYEQYF.

In its sample, this clone was seen once. The gene calls are TRBV5-1 and TRBJ1-1; D call uncertain. This CDR3 region has 16 residues. Trimming pared 7 bases from V and 0 bases from J, leaving 19 bases between. The germline CDR1 and CDR2 sequences are SGHRS and YFSETQ. The CDR3 reads CASALTGVTMNTEAFF. DNA of the CDR3: TGCGCCAGCGCGTTAACCGGGGTAACTATGAACACTGAAGCTTTCTTT.